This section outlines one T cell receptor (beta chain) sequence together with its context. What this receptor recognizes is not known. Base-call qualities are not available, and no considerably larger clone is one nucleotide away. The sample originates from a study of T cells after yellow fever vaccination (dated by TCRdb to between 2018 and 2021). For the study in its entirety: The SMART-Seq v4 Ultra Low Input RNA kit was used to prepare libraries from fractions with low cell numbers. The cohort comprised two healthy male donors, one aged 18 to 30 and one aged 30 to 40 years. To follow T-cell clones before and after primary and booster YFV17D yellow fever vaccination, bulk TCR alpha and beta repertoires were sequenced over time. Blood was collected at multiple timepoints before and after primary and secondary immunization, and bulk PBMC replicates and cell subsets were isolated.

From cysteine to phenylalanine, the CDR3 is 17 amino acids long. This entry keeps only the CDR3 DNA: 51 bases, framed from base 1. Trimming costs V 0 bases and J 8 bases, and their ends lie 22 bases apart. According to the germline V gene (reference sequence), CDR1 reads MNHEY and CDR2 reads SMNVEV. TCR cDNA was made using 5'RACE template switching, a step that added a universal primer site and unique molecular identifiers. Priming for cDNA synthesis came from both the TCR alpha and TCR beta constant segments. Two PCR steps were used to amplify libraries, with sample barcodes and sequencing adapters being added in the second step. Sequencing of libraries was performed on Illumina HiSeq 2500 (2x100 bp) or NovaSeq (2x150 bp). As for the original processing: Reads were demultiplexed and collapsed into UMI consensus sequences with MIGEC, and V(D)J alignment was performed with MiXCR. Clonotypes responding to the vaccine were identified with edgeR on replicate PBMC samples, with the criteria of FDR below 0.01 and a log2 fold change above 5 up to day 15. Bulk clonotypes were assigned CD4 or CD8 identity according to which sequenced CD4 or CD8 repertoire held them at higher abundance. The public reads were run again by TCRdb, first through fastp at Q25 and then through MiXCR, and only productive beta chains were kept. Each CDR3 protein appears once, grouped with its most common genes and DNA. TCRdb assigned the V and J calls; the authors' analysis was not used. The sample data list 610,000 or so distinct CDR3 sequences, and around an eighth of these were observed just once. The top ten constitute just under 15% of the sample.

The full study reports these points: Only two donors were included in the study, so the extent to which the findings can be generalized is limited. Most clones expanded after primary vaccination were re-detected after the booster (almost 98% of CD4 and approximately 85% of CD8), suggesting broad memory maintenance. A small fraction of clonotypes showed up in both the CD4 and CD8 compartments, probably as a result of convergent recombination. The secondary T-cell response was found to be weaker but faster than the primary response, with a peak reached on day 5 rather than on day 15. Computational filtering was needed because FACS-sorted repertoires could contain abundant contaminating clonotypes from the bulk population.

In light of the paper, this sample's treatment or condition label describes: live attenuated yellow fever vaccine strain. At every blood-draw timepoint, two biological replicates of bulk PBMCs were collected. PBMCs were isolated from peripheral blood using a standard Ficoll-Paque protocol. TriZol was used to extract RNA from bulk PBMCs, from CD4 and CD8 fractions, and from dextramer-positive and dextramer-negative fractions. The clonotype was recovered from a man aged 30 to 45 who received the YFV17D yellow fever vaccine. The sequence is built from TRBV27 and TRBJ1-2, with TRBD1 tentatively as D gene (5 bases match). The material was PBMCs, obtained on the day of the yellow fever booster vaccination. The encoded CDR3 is CASSLSVIGQGLRGYTF. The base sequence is TGTGCCAGCAGTTTATCAGTTATCGGGCAGGGCCTGAGGGGCTACACCTTC.